This TCR beta chain was identified during a study of T cells after yellow fever vaccination. On the study more broadly: For low cell numbers, libraries were made with SMART-Seq v4 Ultra Low Input.

Notes on this clonotype: Its antigen is as yet unknown.

The germline CDR1 and CDR2 sequences are LGHDT and YNNKEL (reference sequence). V was clipped by 3 bases and J by 4 bases; unmatched bases: 5. The CDR3 is made up of 16 amino acids. General observations from the study: Repertoires obtained by FACS sorting could include abundant clonotypes that entered as contaminants from the bulk population.

Template switching by 5'RACE produced TCR cDNA, adding a universal primer site and UMIs. A single record per CDR3 protein comes from TCRdb applying MiXCR to the 5' RACE reads. The profile shows under 550,000 distinct CDR3 sequences, 20% to 25% of them singletons. The receptor was derived from a man aged 18-30 years who received the YFV17D yellow fever vaccine. Sample: PBMCs, taken 21 days after the first yellow fever vaccination. This chain joins TRBV3-1 and TRBJ2-6; 8 nucleotides line up with TRBD1. The CDR3 DNA follows: TGTGCCAGCAGCCAGCAGGGGGCGGAGGGGGCCAACGTCCTGACTTTC. Encoded protein: CASSQQGAEGANVLTF.